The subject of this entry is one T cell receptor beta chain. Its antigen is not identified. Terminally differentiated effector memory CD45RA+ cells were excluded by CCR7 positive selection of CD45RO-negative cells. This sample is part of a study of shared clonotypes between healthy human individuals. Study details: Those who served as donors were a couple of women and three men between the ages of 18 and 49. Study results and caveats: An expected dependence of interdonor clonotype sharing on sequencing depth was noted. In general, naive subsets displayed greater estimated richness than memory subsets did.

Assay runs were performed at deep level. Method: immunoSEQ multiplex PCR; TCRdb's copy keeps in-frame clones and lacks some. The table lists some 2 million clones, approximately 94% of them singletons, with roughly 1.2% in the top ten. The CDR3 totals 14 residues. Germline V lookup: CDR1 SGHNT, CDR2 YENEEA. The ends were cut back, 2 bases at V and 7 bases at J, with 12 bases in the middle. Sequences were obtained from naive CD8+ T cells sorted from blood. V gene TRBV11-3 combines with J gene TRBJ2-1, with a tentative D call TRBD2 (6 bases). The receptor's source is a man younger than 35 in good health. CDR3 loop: CASSLSPEGNEQFF. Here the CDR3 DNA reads TGTGCCAGCAGCTTATCCCCGGAGGGGAATGAGCAGTTCTTC.